These T cell receptor beta chains were read from a single sample in a study of neurological immune-mediated disorders. TCRdb analysed the 5' RACE reads with MiXCR anew, one entry per CDR3 protein. This table holds fewer than 50,000 distinct CDR3 sequences, approximately 15% found once. The specimen was PBMCs. Receptor source: a man between 25 and 39 years old in good health. Each CDR3 is given with its conserved first and last residue. D genes are given only for firm matches. Clone sizes are given selectively: once, few, many, or a class where the clone is expanded.

abundance: many
j_gene: TRBJ1-5
v_gene: TRBV6-1
d_gene: NA
len: 14
CDR3nt: TGTGCCAGCGGCCATGTGGGGTTCAATCAGCCCCAGCATTTT
CDR3aa: CASGHVGFNQPQHF

abundance: many
j_gene: TRBJ2-5
v_gene: TRBV29-1
d_gene: TRBD1
len: 15
CDR3nt: TGCAGCGTCGGGGACAGCCCAAGCCGAGAAGAGACCCAGTACTTC
CDR3aa: CSVGDSPSREETQYF

abundance: many
j_gene: TRBJ2-2
v_gene: TRBV5-1
d_gene: TRBD1
len: 15
CDR3nt: TGCGCCAGCAGCGGGACAGGAGAGAACACCGGGGAGCTGTTTTTT
CDR3aa: CASSGTGENTGELFF

abundance: many
j_gene: TRBJ2-1
v_gene: TRBV20-1
d_gene: NA
len: 15
CDR3nt: TGCAGTCTCAACAAGGACGGGGGGCTAGGGAATGAGCAGTTCTTC
CDR3aa: CSLNKDGGLGNEQFF

abundance: NA
j_gene: TRBJ2-2
v_gene: TRBV5-1
d_gene: TRBD2
len: 17
CDR3nt: TGCGCCAGCAGCAACCTACCTAGCGGACGGGGGACCGGGGAGCTGTTTTTT
CDR3aa: CASSNLPSGRGTGELFF

abundance: many
j_gene: TRBJ1-1
v_gene: TRBV6-4
d_gene: TRBD1
len: 13
CDR3nt: TGTGCCAGCAGACAGGGGGCGCACACTGAAGCTTTCTTT
CDR3aa: CASRQGAHTEAFF

abundance: many
j_gene: TRBJ2-5
v_gene: TRBV29-1
d_gene: NA
len: 11
CDR3nt: TGCAGCGGAGGGATTCAAGAGACCCAGTACTTC
CDR3aa: CSGGIQETQYF

abundance: many
j_gene: TRBJ2-5
v_gene: TRBV29-1
d_gene: NA
len: 15
CDR3nt: TGCAGCGTTCAAGGACACCCCTTCGGAATGGAGACCCAGTACTTC
CDR3aa: CSVQGHPFGMETQYF

abundance: once
j_gene: TRBJ2-3
v_gene: TRBV7-2
d_gene: TRBD2
len: 15
CDR3nt: TGTGCCAGCAGCTTCGGACTAGCGGGACCAGATACGCAGTATTTT
CDR3aa: CASSFGLAGPDTQYF

abundance: many
j_gene: TRBJ2-1
v_gene: TRBV7-7
d_gene: NA
len: 15
CDR3nt: TGTGCCAGCAGCGCTACCTATGGGAGCTACAATGAGCAGTTCTTC
CDR3aa: CASSATYGSYNEQFF

abundance: many
j_gene: TRBJ1-1
v_gene: TRBV29-1
d_gene: NA
len: 12
CDR3nt: TGCAGCGTTGAAGATCGAGGCACTGAAGCTTTCTTT
CDR3aa: CSVEDRGTEAFF

abundance: many
j_gene: TRBJ2-5
v_gene: TRBV7-3
d_gene: NA
len: 13
CDR3nt: TGTGCCAGCAGCTTAGCCAGCCAAGAGACCCAGTACTTC
CDR3aa: CASSLASQETQYF

abundance: many
j_gene: TRBJ2-1
v_gene: TRBV5-1
d_gene: TRBD2
len: 18
CDR3nt: TGCGCCAGCAAAATTTCAGTGGGACTAGCGGGGGCGTACAATGAGCAGTTCTTC
CDR3aa: CASKISVGLAGAYNEQFF

abundance: many
j_gene: TRBJ2-1
v_gene: TRBV6-4
d_gene: NA
len: 16
CDR3nt: TGTGCCAGCAGTGACTCAGGGGCGGGAACCTACAATGAGCAGTTCTTC
CDR3aa: CASSDSGAGTYNEQFF

abundance: many
j_gene: TRBJ1-2
v_gene: TRBV20-1
d_gene: TRBD1
len: 12
CDR3nt: TGCAGTGTTCCGGGACAGGGGCTCGGCTACACCTTC
CDR3aa: CSVPGQGLGYTF

abundance: many
j_gene: TRBJ2-7
v_gene: TRBV28
d_gene: NA
len: 13
CDR3nt: TGTGCCAGCAGCAGCGGACAGCCGTACGAGCAGTACTTC
CDR3aa: CASSSGQPYEQYF

abundance: many
j_gene: TRBJ1-5
v_gene: TRBV12-3/TRBV12-4
d_gene: NA
len: 16
CDR3nt: TGTGCCAGCAGTGGGCTGGGCAGGGTAGGCGGTCAGCCCCAGCATTTT
CDR3aa: CASSGLGRVGGQPQHF

abundance: NA
j_gene: TRBJ2-5
v_gene: TRBV7-9
d_gene: NA
len: 15
CDR3nt: TGTGCCAGCAGCTTACCTCGCGGAATCCAAGAGACCCAGTACTTC
CDR3aa: CASSLPRGIQETQYF

abundance: many
j_gene: TRBJ1-3
v_gene: TRBV7-2
d_gene: NA
len: 15
CDR3nt: TGTGCCAGCAGCCTAGGGCCCCTCGGGGGAAACACCATATATTTT
CDR3aa: CASSLGPLGGNTIYF

abundance: many
j_gene: TRBJ2-3
v_gene: TRBV7-2
d_gene: TRBD2
len: 17
CDR3nt: TGTGCCAGCAGCTTAGAAGGCCCAGCGGGATGGTCAGATACGCAGTATTTT
CDR3aa: CASSLEGPAGWSDTQYF

abundance: many
j_gene: TRBJ1-5
v_gene: TRBV5-1
d_gene: TRBD1
len: 15
CDR3nt: TGCGCCAGCAGCTCCGGGACAGGGGTTGGCCAGCCCCAGCATTTT
CDR3aa: CASSSGTGVGQPQHF

abundance: many
j_gene: TRBJ2-7
v_gene: TRBV20-1
d_gene: NA
len: 14
CDR3nt: TGCAGTGCCCCGGCGGCGGGGGCCGATTACGAGCAGTACTTC
CDR3aa: CSAPAAGADYEQYF

abundance: many
j_gene: TRBJ2-2
v_gene: TRBV10-3
d_gene: NA
len: 15
CDR3nt: TGTGCCATCAGTGAGTCGGGGTCTTCCACCGGGGAGCTGTTTTTT
CDR3aa: CAISESGSSTGELFF

abundance: few
j_gene: TRBJ2-7
v_gene: TRBV12-3/TRBV12-4
d_gene: NA
len: 15
CDR3nt: TGTGCCAGCAGTCCCCCTATGAGCGGCTCCTACGAGCAGTACTTC
CDR3aa: CASSPPMSGSYEQYF

abundance: many
j_gene: TRBJ2-2
v_gene: TRBV5-1
d_gene: TRBD1
len: 17
CDR3nt: TGCGCCAGCAGCTTGGGGGCCGGGACAGGGGATACCGGGGAGCTGTTTTTT
CDR3aa: CASSLGAGTGDTGELFF

abundance: NA
j_gene: TRBJ2-3
v_gene: TRBV4-1
d_gene: NA
len: 17
CDR3nt: TGCGCCAGCAGCCCTCTGAAGGGGAAGGGGCACACAGATACGCAGTATTTT
CDR3aa: CASSPLKGKGHTDTQYF

abundance: few
j_gene: TRBJ1-4
v_gene: TRBV18
d_gene: NA
len: 11
CDR3nt: TGTGCCAGCTCACAGAATGAAAAACTGTTTTTT
CDR3aa: CASSQNEKLFF